The sample holds a few counts of the clone carrying this TCR beta chain. As yet, its antigen is unknown. The CDR3 covers 12 residues. Germline CDR1 is DFQATT and CDR2 is SNEGSKA (reference sequence). V lost 3 bases and J lost 9, with 11 bases in between. This sample stems from a study of blood T cells in healthy people across ages. Findings and caveats of the study: Naive CD4+ cell counts and diversity both ran higher in long-lived than in aged donors.

Primers used in a second PCR of about 6 to 11 cycles were a sample-barcoded 5' primer and a J-beta primer mix. TCRdb independently ran MiXCR on the 5' RACE reads; one entry per CDR3 protein. The sample includes 600,000 or so distinct CDR3 sequences, approximately 30% of them seen just once. Material for sequencing was blood. The sequence derives from a woman of 80 years or more in good health. This sequence joins TRBV20-1 and TRBJ2-2; a possible D gene is TRBD1 (5 bases). The CDR3 DNA reads TGCAGTGCTAGTGAAGGGGTCAGGGAGCTGTTTTTT. Its translation: CSASEGVRELFF.